This T cell receptor (beta chain) originates from a study of T-cell reconstitution after alpha-beta-depleted transplantation in children. The TCRbeta library was prepared with unique molecular identifiers. Using its own MiXCR run on the PCR reads, TCRdb lists one record per CDR3 protein. The sample has about 91,000 distinct CDR3 sequences, roughly 8% seen once. This CDR3 is 17 amino acids long. CDR1 and CDR2 (germline): SEHNR, FQNEAQ (reference sequence). V lost 5 bases and J lost 0, with 14 bases in between. This clonotype was detected many times. This sample comprised PBMCs from the stem cell graft donor, obtained from the stem cell graft. This receptor was obtained from a human donor who donated a stem cell graft to a child with congenital amegakaryocytic thrombocytopenia. J is TRBJ1-6 and V is TRBV7-9; the D gene is possibly TRBD1 (5 bases). The DNA for the CDR3 is TGTGCCAGCAGCGCTCCCGGGGGTAGCTCCTATAATTCACCCCTCCACTTT. Translated, it gives CASSAPGGSSYNSPLHF.